Below, 25 T cell receptor delta chains from the same sample are listed, as sequenced in a study of gamma-delta chains in newborns, infants, children. With CATT, TCRdb re-called clones from the reads. The top ten clones hold roughly 40% of a sample with 1,500 to 2,000 delta-chain clones, 1.1% of them seen once. The sequenced sample consisted of blood. Source of these receptors: a child who was a newborn, infant or young child, either healthy, febrile or measles-vaccinated (not recorded which).

This clone appeared a few times. A read error likely explains this, since a far larger clone differs by one base. In the same sample, other DNA sequences code for this CDR3. The V and J genes are TRDV2 and TRDJ3; 8 positions match TRDD3. CDR1 GEAIGNYY and CDR2 EKD come from the germline V gene. This CDR3 is 18 amino acids long. V gave up 0 bases and J gave up 1 base; unmatched junction bases: 4. The CDR3 region is CACDTAGGYSWDTRQMFF. In DNA form, the CDR3 reads TGTGCCTGTGACACCGCCGGGGGATATTCCTGGGACACCCGACAGATGTTTTTC.

The table lists this clone with a few counts. Only one base separates this from a far larger clonotype, so it likely reflects a read error. Other nucleotide sequences from this sample produce the same CDR3. The CDR3 nucleotides read TGTGCCTGTGACACACTGGGCCCGAACACCGATAAACTCATCTTT. It codes for CACDTLGPNTDKLIF. The chain employs TRDV2 and TRDJ1; TRDD3 is a possible D gene (6 bases). The CDR3 totals 15 residues. The germline V gene has CDR1 GEAIGNYY and CDR2 EKD. The V end lost 1 base, the J end lost 0 bases, and 11 bases lay between the germline ends.

This clone was counted between two and nine times. TCRdb's protein, taken from a much larger clone, differs from this DNA's translation at residue 3, likely owing to a read error; the protein displayed comes from the DNA. The V gene is TRDV2, the J gene TRDJ3, with D maybe TRDD3 (6 bases). This CDR3 spans 17 amino acids. Per the germline V gene, CDR1 is GEAIGNYY and CDR2 is EKD. CDR3 residues: CARDTVLGSWDTRQMFF. CDR3 in DNA: TGTGCCCGTGACACCGTACTGGGCTCCTGGGACACCCGACAGATGTTTTTC.

By share, this clone ranks as large (0.1 to 1%). In the same sample, other DNA sequences code for this CDR3. The chain has TRDV2 and TRDJ1; 12 positions agree with TRDD3. Germline CDR1 is GEAIGNYY and CDR2 is EKD. The ends lost 3 bases at V and 3 bases at J; junction bases unmatched: 19. The CDR3 has 20 residues. The CDR3 loop reads CACDHVGPTGGYSIPDKLIF. CDR3 bases: TGTGCCTGTGACCACGTCGGGCCTACTGGGGGATACTCAATACCCGATAAACTCATCTTT.

Only a few counts were recorded for this clone. TCRdb records a much larger clone's protein for this DNA, with a difference at residue 9 that likely arises from a read error; the protein given is the translation of the DNA. The V and J genes are TRDV2 and TRDJ3; maybe TRDD3 (6 bases). CDR3 length: 21 residues. From germline, CDR1 is GEAIGNYY and CDR2 EKD. The ends were cut back, 3 bases at V and 4 bases at J, with 27 bases in the middle. The CDR3 region has the DNA TGTGCCTGTGACTCCATTACTGGGAGATACGAAACGGATTGGGACACCCGACAGATGTTTTTC. Translation: CACDSITGRYETDWDTRQMFF.

Regarding this clone: A read error likely explains this, since a far larger clone differs by one base. Other nucleotide sequences in the sample specify the same CDR3. The chain employs TRDV2 and TRDJ1, with TRDD3 identical over 8 bases. V gave up 2 bases and J gave up 0 bases; unmatched junction bases: 10. CDR1 and CDR2 (germline): GEAIGNYY, EKD. This CDR3 has 17 amino acids. CDR3: CACDKLGDPSYTDKLIF. DNA for the CDR3: TGTGCCTGTGACAAATTGGGGGATCCGTCGTACACCGATAAACTCATCTTT.

This clone turned up a few times. It is likely a read error: a sequence one base away is far more abundant. In the same sample, other DNA sequences code for this CDR3. The V gene is TRDV2, the J gene TRDJ3; the D is unclear. Per germline, CDR1 GEAIGNYY and CDR2 EKD. The CDR3 length is 20 residues. Trimming removed 0 bases at V and 0 bases at J, with 17 bases between. CDR3 amino acids: CACDTIASGISSWDTRQMFF. In DNA form, the CDR3 reads TGTGCCTGTGACACCATAGCCTCGGGAATCAGCTCCTGGGACACCCGACAGATGTTTTTC.

By share, this clone ranks as medium-sized. A far larger clone is only one base removed, so a read error is likely. At the DNA level, this CDR3 is encoded by other sequences in the same sample as well. V and J are TRDV2 and TRDJ2; D is undetermined. This CDR3 spans 14 amino acids. Per germline, CDR1 GEAIGNYY and CDR2 EKD. V gave up 7 bases and J gave up 6 bases, with 17 bases separating them. The CDR3 here is CACGTPSRAAQLFF. The CDR3 DNA is TGTGCCTGCGGCACTCCCTCCCGGGCAGCACAACTCTTCTTT.

There are a few counts of this clone. TCRdb's protein for this DNA is that of a much larger clone and differs from the translation at residue 17, likely a read error; the protein shown is the DNA translation. The same CDR3 arises from other DNA sequences in this sample as well. The rearrangement links TRDV2 to TRDJ1; 9 bases fit TRDD3. The CDR3 spans 19 residues. Germline CDR1 and CDR2: GEAIGNYY and EKD. The ends lost 0 bases at V and 13 bases at J; junction bases unmatched: 26. Written as DNA, the CDR3 is TGTGCCTGTGACACCGTCGACTGGGGGAGCCCAAGACAAGAGGATAAGCCCATCTTT. Protein sequence: CACDTVDWGSPRQEDKPIF.

On this clone: A far bigger clonotype differs at one base, so this is likely a read error. Other DNA sequences in the same sample also yield this CDR3. The J gene is TRDJ3, the V gene TRDV2, with TRDD3 matching over 9 bases. In germline, CDR1 is GEAIGNYY, CDR2 EKD. CDR3 length: 18 amino acids. CDR3 in amino acids: CACDTYWGSSWDTRQMFF. The DNA for the CDR3 is TGTGCCTGTGACACGTACTGGGGGAGCTCCTGGGACACCAGACAGATGTTTTTC.

With respect to this clone: TCRdb's entry gives the protein of a much larger clone, which mismatches this DNA's translation at residue 16, likely from a read error; the protein reported here is translated from the DNA. J is TRDJ1 and V is TRDV2; 8 nucleotides line up with TRDD3. Germline lookup yields CDR1 GEAIGNYY and CDR2 EKD. The CDR3 spans 17 residues. CDR3 region: CACDEVLGAPYTDKLTF. In nucleotides, the CDR3 is TGTGCCTGTGACGAAGTACTGGGGGCCCCGTACACCGATAAACTCACCTTT.

This clone appeared a few times. TCRdb lists the protein of a much larger clone for this DNA, which differs at residue 15, so this is likely a read error; the protein given here is translated from the DNA itself. The chain carries TRDV2 and TRDJ3; 9 bases are shared with TRDD3. This CDR3 region has 19 residues. The germline gives CDR1 GEAIGNYY, CDR2 EKD. DNA of the CDR3: TGTGCCTGTGACACCGTACTGGGGGACAGCTCCTGGGACACCCAACAGATGTTTTTC. Translating gives CACDTVLGDSSWDTQQMFF.

This clone was observed a few times. The translation of this DNA and the TCRdb protein of a much larger clone differ at residue 6, probably owing to a read error; the protein shown here is translated from the DNA. The chain has TRDV2 and TRDJ3, with TRDD3 matching 9 bases. Germline assignment: CDR1 GEAIGNYY and CDR2 EKD. The CDR3 covers 18 residues. Trimming cost V 1 base and J 0 bases; bases outside gene matches: 3. The CDR3 DNA reads TGTGCCTGTGACACGCACTGGGGGAGCTCCTGGGACACCCGACAGATGTTTTTC. Translated, it gives CACDTHWGSSWDTRQMFF.

This clone was recorded a few times. TCRdb records a much larger clone's protein for this DNA, with a difference at residue 3 that likely arises from a read error; the protein given is the translation of the DNA. The chain couples TRDV2 to TRDJ1, with 8 bases aligning to TRDD3. Losses at the gene ends were 7 bases for V and 0 bases for J; bases not matched to a gene: 15. The CDR3 covers 17 residues. Germline CDR1 reads GEAIGNYY; CDR2 reads EKD. The CDR3 coding sequence is TGTGCCTGGGACGAAGTACTGGGGGCCCCGTACACCGATAAACTCATCTTT. It is translated as CAWDEVLGAPYTDKLIF.

Details on this clone: Translating this DNA gives a protein that differs at residue 8 from the TCRdb one, which belongs to a much larger clone; a read error is likely, and the protein shown is this translation. V gene TRDV2 combines with J gene TRDJ2, with 7 positions matching TRDD3. Per the germline V gene, CDR1 is GEAIGNYY and CDR2 is EKD. V was pared by 3 bases and J by 6 bases, with 9 bases of the junction left unmatched. This CDR3 has 15 amino acids. The CDR3 spells CACDSLLTGAAQLFF. CDR3 bases: TGTGCCTGTGACTCGCTCCTAACTGGGGCAGCACAACTCTTCTTT.

This clone appeared many times. The protein given by TCRdb reflects a much larger clone and differs at residue 11 from this DNA's translation, likely from a read error; the protein shown is the DNA's translation. This chain links TRDV2 with TRDJ2; D unresolved. This CDR3 has 14 residues. Germline V gene lookup returns CDR1 GEAIGNYY and CDR2 EKD. Here the CDR3 DNA reads TGTGCCTGTGGCACTCCCTCCCGGGCAGCACGACTCTTCTTT. Translating it yields CACGTPSRAARLFF.

This clone was seen only a few times. The protein TCRdb lists belongs to a much larger clone and differs from this DNA's translation at residue 7, which points to a read error; the protein shown is made from the DNA. The chain is built from TRDV2 and TRDJ3; D is undetermined. Trimming removed 0 bases at V and 0 bases at J, with 8 bases between. CDR1 and CDR2 from the germline V gene are GEAIGNYY and EKD. The CDR3 length is 17 residues. CDR3 loop: CACDTVPGSWDTRQMFF. In DNA, the CDR3 is TGTGCCTGTGACACCGTACCGGGCTCCTGGGACACCCGACAGATGTTTTTC.

The table lists this clone with a few counts. The protein given by TCRdb reflects a much larger clone and differs at residue 5 from this DNA's translation, likely from a read error; the protein shown is the DNA's translation. The rearrangement uses TRDV2 and TRDJ3; TRDD3 aligns across 8 bases. CDR3 size: 20 residues. The germline V gene encodes CDR1 GEAIGNYY and CDR2 EKD. Trimming took 2 bases from V and 0 from J; bases not matched to a gene: 11. For the CDR3, the DNA is TGTGCCTGTGACAACCTCTTACTGGGGGCTAGCTCCTGGGACACCCGACAGATGTTTTTC. Translating it yields CACDNLLLGASSWDTRQMFF.

With regard to this clone: TCRdb lists the protein of a much larger clone for this DNA, which differs at residue 16, so this is likely a read error; the protein given here is translated from the DNA itself. This same CDR3 is encoded by further DNA sequences in the sample. The gene calls are TRDV2 and TRDJ1; 12 bases map to TRDD3. The CDR3 consists of 19 residues. The germline V gene has CDR1 GEAIGNYY and CDR2 EKD. In DNA, the CDR3 is TGTGCCTGTGACACTCTGCTGGGGGATACGAGGGGCAACGCCGATAACCTCATCTTT. Translated: CACDTLLGDTRGNADNLIF.

This clone showed up just a few times. TCRdb lists the protein of a much larger clone for this DNA, which differs at residue 12, so this is likely a read error; the protein given here is translated from the DNA itself. This sequence joins TRDV2 and TRDJ1; TRDD3 agrees at 8 bases. CDR1 is GEAIGNYY and CDR2 is EKD in the germline V gene. This CDR3 spans 16 amino acids. The CDR3 protein is CACDTVGGSDTNKLIF. Written as DNA, the CDR3 is TGTGCCTGTGACACCGTTGGGGGATCGGACACCAATAAACTCATCTTT.

This clone turned up a few times. The protein recorded in TCRdb matches a much larger clone and deviates from this DNA's translation at residue 7, suggesting a read error; the protein here is obtained by translating the DNA. This rearrangement joins TRDV2 to TRDJ1, with 10 bases identical to TRDD3. The CDR3 sequence is 19 residues long. CDR1 GEAIGNYY and CDR2 EKD come from the germline V gene. The trim removed 1 base at V and 3 bases at J, leaving 16 bases unmatched. This CDR3 is CACDTLPGDTRGNADKLIF. In DNA, the CDR3 is TGTGCCTGTGACACTCTGCCGGGGGATACGAGGGGCAACGCCGATAAACTCATCTTT.

As regards this clone: The protein in TCRdb stems from a much larger clone and differs at residue 13 from this DNA's translation, likely a read error; here the protein is translated from the DNA. The gene calls are TRDV2 and TRDJ1, with 9 bases lining up with TRDD3. From germline, CDR1 is GEAIGNYY and CDR2 EKD. Trimming took 0 bases from V and 5 from J; bases not matched to a gene: 18. The CDR3 consists of 19 residues. CDR3 sequence reads: CACDTVDWGSPRPEDKLIF. The CDR3 DNA follows: TGTGCCTGTGACACCGTCGACTGGGGGAGCCCAAGACCAGAGGATAAACTCATCTTT.

For this clone: A far larger clone is just one base off, so this is likely a read error. This specimen includes other DNA sequences encoding the same CDR3. The rearrangement joins TRDV2 to TRDJ3; 13 bases are a match to TRDD3. The CDR3 extends over 18 amino acids. The germline gives CDR1 GEAIGNYY, CDR2 EKD. After removal of 2 bases from V and 4 bases from J, the junction contained 4 bases not matched to a gene. The CDR3 loop reads CACDILGDTAWDTRQMFF. As DNA, the CDR3 is TGTGCCTGTGACATACTGGGGGATACGGCTTGGGACACCCGACAGATGTTTTTC.

As to this clone: With a far larger clone one base away, a read error is the likely cause. Different DNA sequences within this sample yield the same CDR3. The genes are TRDV2 and TRDJ3; 12 bases map to TRDD3. CDR3 length: 18 residues. Germline V gene data show CDR1 as GEAIGNYY and CDR2 as EKD. CDR3 amino acids: CACDILGDTAWDTRQMFF. Written as DNA, the CDR3 is TGTGCCTGTGACATACTGGGGGATACAGCTTGGGACACCCGACAGATGTTTTTT.

This clone occurred a few times. TCRdb's listed protein matches a much larger clone and diverges from this DNA's translation at residues 11 and 17, likely through a read error; the protein shown comes from the DNA. This rearrangement joins TRDV2 to TRDJ3; 8 bases fit TRDD3. There are 19 residues in the CDR3. Germline V CDR1 and CDR2: GEAIGNYY, EKD. The CDR3 is CACDTAGDSGPWDTRQIFF. For the CDR3, the DNA is TGTGCCTGTGACACCGCGGGGGATAGTGGGCCCTGGGACACCCGACAGATATTTTTC.